This T cell receptor (beta chain) derives from a study of T cell responses to AZD1222 COVID-19 vaccine. The CDR3 runs 14 residues. CDR1 is DFQATT, CDR2 SNEGSKA, per germline (reference sequence). Between the trimmed V and J ends, which lost 6 bases and 3 bases, there was a span of 17 bases. Produced via immunoSEQ multiplex PCR; TCRdb's table is partial and in-frame only. Its table records about 140,000 clones. The sequencing input was peripheral blood. The sequence derives from an adult in good health. The V gene is TRBV20-1, the J gene TRBJ1-1; D call uncertain. This chain's CDR3 is CSASSTAAHTEAFF. The DNA of the CDR3 is TGCAGTGCGAGTTCGACTGCTGCGCACACTGAAGCTTTCTTT.